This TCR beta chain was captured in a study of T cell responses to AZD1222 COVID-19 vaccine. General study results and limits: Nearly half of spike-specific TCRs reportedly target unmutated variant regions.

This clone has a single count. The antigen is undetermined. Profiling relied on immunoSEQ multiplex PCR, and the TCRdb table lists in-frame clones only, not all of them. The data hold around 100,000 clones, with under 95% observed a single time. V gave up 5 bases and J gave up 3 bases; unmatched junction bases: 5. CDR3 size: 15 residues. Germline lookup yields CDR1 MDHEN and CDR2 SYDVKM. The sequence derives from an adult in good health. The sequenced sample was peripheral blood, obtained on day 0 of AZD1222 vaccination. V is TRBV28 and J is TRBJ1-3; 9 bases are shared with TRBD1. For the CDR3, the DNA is TGTGCCAGCAGTCCACAGGGGGCGCGTGGAAACACCATATATTTT. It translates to CASSPQGARGNTIYF.